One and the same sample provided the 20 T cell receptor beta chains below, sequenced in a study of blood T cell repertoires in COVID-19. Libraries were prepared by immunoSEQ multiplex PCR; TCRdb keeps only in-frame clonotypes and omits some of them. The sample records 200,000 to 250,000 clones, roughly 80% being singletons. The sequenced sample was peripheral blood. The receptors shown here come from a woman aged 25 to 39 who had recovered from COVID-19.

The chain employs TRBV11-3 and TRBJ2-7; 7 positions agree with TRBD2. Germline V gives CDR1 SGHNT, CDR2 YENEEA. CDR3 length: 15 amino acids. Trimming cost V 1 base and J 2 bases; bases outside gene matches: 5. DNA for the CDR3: TGTGCCAGCAGCTTAGCTAGCGGAGGGGCCTACGAGCAGTACTTC. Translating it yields CASSLASGGAYEQYF.

The CDR3 reads CASSPPGLAEGNEQFF. CDR3 in DNA: TGTGCCAGCAGCCCCCCAGGGCTAGCGGAGGGCAATGAGCAGTTCTTC. The rearrangement links TRBV7-9 to TRBJ2-1; 7 nucleotides line up with TRBD2. The CDR3 runs to 16 residues. Germline V gene sequence: CDR1 SEHNR, CDR2 FQNEAQ (reference sequence). After removal of 5 bases from V and 6 bases from J, the junction contained 13 bases not matched to a gene.

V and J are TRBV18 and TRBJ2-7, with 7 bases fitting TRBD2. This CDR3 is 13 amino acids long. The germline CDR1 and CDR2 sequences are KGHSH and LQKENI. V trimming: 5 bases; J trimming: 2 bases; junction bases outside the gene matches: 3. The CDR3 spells CASSERDAYEQYF. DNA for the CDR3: TGTGCCAGCTCAGAGCGGGATGCCTACGAGCAGTACTTC.

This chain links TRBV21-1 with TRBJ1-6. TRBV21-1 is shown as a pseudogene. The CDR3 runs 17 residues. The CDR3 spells CASSTAEGSVSNSPLHF. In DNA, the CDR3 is TGTGCCAGCAGCACTGCGGAGGGGTCGGTGAGTAATTCACCCCTCCACTTT.

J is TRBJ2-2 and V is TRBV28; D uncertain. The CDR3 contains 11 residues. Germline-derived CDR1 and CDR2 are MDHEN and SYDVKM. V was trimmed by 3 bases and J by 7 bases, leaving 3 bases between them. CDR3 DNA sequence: TGTGCCAGCAGTTTTCTCGGGGAGCTGTTTTTT. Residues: CASSFLGELFF.

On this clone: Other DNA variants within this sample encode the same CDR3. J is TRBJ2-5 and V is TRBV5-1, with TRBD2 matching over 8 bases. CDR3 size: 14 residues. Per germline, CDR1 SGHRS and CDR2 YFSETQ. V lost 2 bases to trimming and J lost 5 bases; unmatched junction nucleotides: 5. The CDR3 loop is CASSLAGVVETQYF. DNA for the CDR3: TGCGCCAGCAGCTTAGCGGGAGTGGTGGAGACCCAGTACTTC.

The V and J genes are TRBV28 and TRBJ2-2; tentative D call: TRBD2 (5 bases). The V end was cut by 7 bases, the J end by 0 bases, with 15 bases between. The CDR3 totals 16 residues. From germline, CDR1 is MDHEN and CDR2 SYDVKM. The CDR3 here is CASILAGRANTGELFF. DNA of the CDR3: TGTGCCAGCATCCTTGCCGGGCGGGCGAACACCGGGGAGCTGTTTTTT.

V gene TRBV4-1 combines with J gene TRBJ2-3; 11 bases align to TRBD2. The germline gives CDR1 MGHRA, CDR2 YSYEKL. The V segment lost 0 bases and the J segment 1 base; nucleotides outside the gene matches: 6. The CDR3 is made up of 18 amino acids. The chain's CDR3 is CASSQEDAGLAGTDTQYF. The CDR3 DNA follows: TGCGCCAGCAGCCAAGAGGATGCGGGACTAGCGGGCACAGATACGCAGTATTTT.

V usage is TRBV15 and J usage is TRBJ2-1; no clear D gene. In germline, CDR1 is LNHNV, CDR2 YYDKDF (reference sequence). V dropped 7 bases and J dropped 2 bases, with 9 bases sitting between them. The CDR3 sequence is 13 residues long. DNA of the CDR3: TGTGCCACCACCTTCTCGGCCTACAATGAGCAGTTCTTC. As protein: CATTFSAYNEQFF.

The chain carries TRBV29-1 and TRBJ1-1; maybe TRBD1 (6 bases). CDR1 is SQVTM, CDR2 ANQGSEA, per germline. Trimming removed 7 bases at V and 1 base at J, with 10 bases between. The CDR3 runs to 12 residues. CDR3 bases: TGCAGCGCAAAGACAGGGAACACTGAAGCTTTCTTT. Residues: CSAKTGNTEAFF.

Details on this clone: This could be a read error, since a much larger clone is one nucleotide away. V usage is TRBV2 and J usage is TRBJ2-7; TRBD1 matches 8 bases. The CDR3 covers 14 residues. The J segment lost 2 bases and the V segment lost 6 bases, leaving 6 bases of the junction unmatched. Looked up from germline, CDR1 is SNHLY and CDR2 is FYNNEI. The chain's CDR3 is CASRLTGVTYEQYF. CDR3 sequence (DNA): TGTGCCAGCAGATTGACAGGGGTCACCTACGAGCAGTACTTC.

The CDR3 DNA follows: TGTGCCAGCAGCGTACTCACGAACACTGAAGCTTTCTTT. It codes for CASSVLTNTEAFF. The chain employs TRBV6-6 and TRBJ1-1, with D uncertain. The germline CDR1 and CDR2 sequences are MNHNY and SVGAGI (reference sequence). V lost 6 bases to trimming and J lost 1 base, with 9 bases between them. The CDR3 length is 13 residues.

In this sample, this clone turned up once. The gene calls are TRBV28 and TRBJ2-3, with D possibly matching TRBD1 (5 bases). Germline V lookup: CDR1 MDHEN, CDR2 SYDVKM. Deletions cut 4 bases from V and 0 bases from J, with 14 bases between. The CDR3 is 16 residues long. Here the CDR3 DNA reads TGTGCCAGCAGTTGGGCGACAGCCCCTAGCACAGATACGCAGTATTTT. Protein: CASSWATAPSTDTQYF.

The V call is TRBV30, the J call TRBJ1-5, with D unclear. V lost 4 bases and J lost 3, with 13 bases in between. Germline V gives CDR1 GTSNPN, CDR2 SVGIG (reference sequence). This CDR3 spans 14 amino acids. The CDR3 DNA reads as TGTGCCTGGAACCCACCGGGGTACAATCAGCCCCAGCATTTT. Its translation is CAWNPPGYNQPQHF.

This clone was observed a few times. The CDR3 sequence: CASLRGQGTDTQYF. CDR3 coding DNA: TGTGCCAGCCTAAGAGGACAGGGAACAGATACGCAGTATTTT. This chain connects TRBV5-4 to TRBJ2-3, with 8 bases matching TRBD1. Germline lookup yields CDR1 SGHNT and CDR2 YYREEE (reference sequence). The CDR3 totals 14 residues. Trimming removed 7 bases from V and 3 bases from J; junction bases left unmatched: 7.

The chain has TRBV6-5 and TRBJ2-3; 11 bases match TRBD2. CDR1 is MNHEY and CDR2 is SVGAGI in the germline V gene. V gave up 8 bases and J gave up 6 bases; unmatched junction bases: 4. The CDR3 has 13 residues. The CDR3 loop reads CASFLAGGDTQYF. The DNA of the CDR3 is TGTGCCAGCTTCCTAGCGGGAGGTGATACGCAGTATTTT.

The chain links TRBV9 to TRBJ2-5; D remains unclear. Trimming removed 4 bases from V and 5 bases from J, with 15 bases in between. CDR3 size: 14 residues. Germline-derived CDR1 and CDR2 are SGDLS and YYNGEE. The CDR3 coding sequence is TGTGCCAGCAGCTCCTCCTCCCTCCCGGAGACCCAGTACTTC. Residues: CASSSSSLPETQYF.

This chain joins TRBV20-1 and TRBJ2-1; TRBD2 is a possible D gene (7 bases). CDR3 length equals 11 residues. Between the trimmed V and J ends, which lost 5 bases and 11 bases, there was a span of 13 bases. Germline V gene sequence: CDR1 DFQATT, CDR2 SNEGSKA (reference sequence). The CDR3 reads CSAGSGTKQFF. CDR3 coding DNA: TGCAGTGCTGGGAGCGGGACAAAGCAGTTCTTC.

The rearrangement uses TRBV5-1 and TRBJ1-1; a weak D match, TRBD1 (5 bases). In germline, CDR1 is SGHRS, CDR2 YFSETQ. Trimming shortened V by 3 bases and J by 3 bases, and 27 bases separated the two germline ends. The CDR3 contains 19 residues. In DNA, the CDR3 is TGCGCCAGCAGCTCGGTGGGGTACAGGCGCCTAGGAAAGGACACTGAAGCTTTCTTT. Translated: CASSSVGYRRLGKDTEAFF. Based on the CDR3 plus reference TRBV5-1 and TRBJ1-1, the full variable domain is KAGVTQTPRYLIKTRGQQVTLSCSPISGHRSVSWYQQTPGQGLQFLFEYFSETQRNKGNFPGRFSGRQFSNSRSEMNVSTLELGDSALYLCASSSVGYRRLGKDTEAFFGQGTRLTVV.

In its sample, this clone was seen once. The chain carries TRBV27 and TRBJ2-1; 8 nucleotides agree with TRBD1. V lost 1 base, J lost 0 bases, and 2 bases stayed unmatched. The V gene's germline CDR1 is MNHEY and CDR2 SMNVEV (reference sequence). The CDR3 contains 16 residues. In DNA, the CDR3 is TGTGCCAGCAGTTTATTGACAGGGGTCTCCTACAATGAGCAGTTCTTC. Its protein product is CASSLLTGVSYNEQFF.